This T cell receptor beta chain was recorded in a study of cytomegalovirus exposure and HLA in healthy donors. A note on this clone: Its antigen is as yet unknown.

Study-level results: As a later analysis showed, a missense DCLRE1C variant was linked to trimming of TCR beta V- and J-genes.

The CDR3 runs to 17 residues. After removal of 1 base from V and 3 bases from J, the junction contained 8 bases not matched to a gene. Germline loops: CDR1 LNHDA, CDR2 SQIVND (reference sequence). Researchers ran the PCR with 60 Vbeta and 13 Jbeta primers. This table comes from immunoSEQ multiplex PCR, and its TCRdb copy is limited to in-frame clones, with some not included. Among some 200,000 clones, around 86% were seen once, and the ten largest hold 2.7%. The chain joins TRBV19 to TRBJ1-5, with 8 bases fitting TRBD1. Sequencing was carried out using PBMCs. The receptor's source is a woman aged 40 to 50 in good health and CMV-seronegative. The CDR3 DNA is TGTGCCAGTAGTATAGTCAGACAGGGGAGGTCCAATCAGCCCCAGCATTTT. It codes for CASSIVRQGRSNQPQHF.